The 8 T cell receptor beta chains reported below all come from one sample, sequenced in a study of blood T cell repertoires in COVID-19. Assay: immunoSEQ multiplex PCR; the TCRdb copy retains only in-frame clones and omits some. Of a few hundred thousand clones in the sample, approximately 90% were seen once. The sequenced sample was PBMCs or T cells enriched from blood (not recorded which). The receptors come from a man aged 40-49 years who had recovered from COVID-19.

J is TRBJ2-1 and V is TRBV9, with 8 bases lining up with TRBD2. CDR1 is SGDLS and CDR2 is YYNGEE in the germline V gene. This CDR3 spans 15 amino acids. J lost 6 bases, V lost 2 bases, and 7 bases had no gene match. The CDR3 nucleotides read TGTGCCAGCAGCGTTGGGACTAGAACTCTCAATGAGCAGTTCTTC. Translating it yields CASSVGTRTLNEQFF.

The chain is built from TRBV9 and TRBJ1-1; a possible D gene is TRBD1 (5 bases). The CDR3 totals 15 residues. Germline assignment: CDR1 SGDLS and CDR2 YYNGEE. Trimming shortened V by 0 bases and J by 3 bases, and 12 bases separated the two germline ends. In DNA form, the CDR3 reads TGTGCCAGCAGCGTAGGGGGGAGGTGGGACACTGAAGCTTTCTTT. Protein product: CASSVGGRWDTEAFF.

The chain combines TRBV3-1 (or the pseudogene TRBV3-2) with TRBJ2-5; TRBD1 aligns across 10 bases. J lost 4 bases, V lost 5 bases, and 4 bases had no gene match. Germline V gene lookup returns CDR1 LGHDT and CDR2 YNNKEL (reference sequence). CDR3 length: 14 residues. CDR3 residues: CASSVDRGRETQYF. The CDR3 nucleotides are TGTGCCAGCAGCGTTGACAGGGGGCGAGAGACCCAGTACTTC.

The chain couples TRBV6-4 to TRBJ1-4; no reliable D call. V lost 0 bases and J 6 bases, leaving 11 bases between the germline ends. Germline V gene data show CDR1 as MRHNA and CDR2 as SNTAGT. The length of the CDR3 is 15 residues. CDR3 region: CASSDSAGPDEKLFF. CDR3 DNA: TGTGCCAGCAGTGACTCTGCCGGTCCGGATGAAAAACTGTTTTTT.

This chain links TRBV20-1 with TRBJ1-6; tentative D call: TRBD1 (5 bases). Trimming removed 3 bases from V and 0 bases from J, with 9 bases in between. The germline CDR1 and CDR2 sequences are DFQATT and SNEGSKA (reference sequence). The CDR3 is 15 residues long. Here the CDR3 reads CSASKTASYNSPLHF. DNA of the CDR3: TGCAGTGCTAGTAAGACAGCCTCCTATAATTCACCCCTCCACTTT.

The chain links TRBV5-1 to TRBJ2-5, with unresolved D. The V end was cut by 1 base, the J end by 5 bases, with 9 bases between. The CDR3 totals 13 residues. From germline, CDR1 is SGHRS and CDR2 YFSETQ. The CDR3 is CASSLMTGETQYF. The CDR3 nucleotides are TGCGCCAGCAGCTTGATGACTGGGGAGACCCAGTACTTC.

The chain's CDR3 is CATSGRGLHGYTF. CDR3 sequence (DNA): TGTGCCACCAGTGGCCGAGGGTTACATGGCTACACCTTC. The rearrangement joins TRBV24-1 to TRBJ1-2; no definite D call. This CDR3 spans 13 amino acids. V lost 5 bases, J lost 6 bases, and 12 bases lay in between. CDR1 and CDR2 from the germline V gene are KGHDR and SFDVKD.

The gene calls are TRBV10-3 and TRBJ2-7; 7 bases are a match to TRBD1. The CDR3 has 17 residues. The ends lost 0 bases at V and 6 bases at J; junction bases unmatched: 14. Germline CDR1 is ENHRY and CDR2 is SYGVKD. CDR3 in DNA: TGTGCCATCAGTGAGTCGGTGCGACAGGGCCAGGCGAGCGAGCAGTACTTC. Translating gives CAISESVRQGQASEQYF.